One sample yielded the 27 T cell receptor beta chains listed below, sequenced in a study of blood T cell repertoires in COVID-19. TCRdb's copy holds only in-frame clones and misses some; the assay was immunoSEQ multiplex PCR. The table lists under 200,000 clones, 70% to 90% of them singletons. Sequences were obtained from peripheral blood. Source of these receptors: a man in his sixties with active or convalescent COVID-19.

The gene calls are TRBV7-9 and TRBJ2-7; 8 bases fit TRBD1. Germline CDR1 is SEHNR and CDR2 is FQNEAQ (reference sequence). The CDR3 sequence is 14 residues long. J gave up 5 bases and V 1 base, and 4 bases lay outside the gene matches. The CDR3 sequence: CASSLVQGADEQYF. The CDR3 DNA reads TGTGCCAGCAGCTTAGTCCAGGGGGCGGACGAGCAGTACTTC. The full variable domain, rest sourced from reference TRBV7-9 and TRBJ2-7, is DTGVSQNPRHKITKRGQNVTFRCDPISEHNRLYWYRQTLGQGPEFLTYFQNEAQLEKSRLLSDRFSAERPKGSFSTLEIQRTEQGDSAMYLCASSLVQGADEQYFGPGTRLTVT.

The V gene is TRBV4-2, the J gene TRBJ1-2, with 9 bases fitting TRBD1. The V and J ends lost 5 bases and 8 bases, in that order; junction bases with no gene match: 9. The CDR3 loop spans 14 amino acids. Germline assignment: CDR1 LGHNA and CDR2 YNFKEQ. The CDR3 DNA sequence: TGTGCCAGCAGCTCCTCTCCGGGGACAGGGGGCTACACCTTC. Its translation is CASSSSPGTGGYTF.

The chain carries TRBV5-6 and TRBJ2-1; 10 bases align to TRBD2. This CDR3 is built from 17 residues. Per germline, CDR1 SGHDT and CDR2 YYEEEE. V was pared by 6 bases and J by 8 bases, with 17 bases of the junction left unmatched. The CDR3 DNA reads as TGTGCCAGCATCGCGCTCGGGGAGCGGGGGGGCATGGATGAGCAGTTCTTC. Encoded protein: CASIALGERGGMDEQFF.

The rearrangement uses TRBV19 and TRBJ1-1, with TRBD1 matching over 9 bases. CDR1 is LNHDA, CDR2 SQIVND, per germline (reference sequence). With V trimmed by 7 bases and J by 4 bases, 7 bases remained unmatched. The CDR3 runs to 14 residues. The CDR3 sequence is CASKDRGRGTEAFF. In nucleotides, the CDR3 is TGTGCCAGTAAGGACAGGGGTAGGGGCACTGAAGCTTTCTTT.

This clone was counted between two and nine times. The V call is TRBV6-1, the J call TRBJ2-5, with 9 bases matching TRBD1. Germline-derived CDR1 and CDR2 are MNHNS and SASEGT. This CDR3 region has 15 residues. Losses at the gene ends were 2 bases for V and 4 bases for J; bases not matched to a gene: 5. The CDR3 is CASSERTGVAETQYF. The CDR3 region has the DNA TGTGCCAGCAGTGAACGGACAGGGGTGGCAGAGACCCAGTACTTC.

The rearrangement links TRBV3-1 (or the pseudogene TRBV3-2) to TRBJ1-1; D might be TRBD1 (5 bases). V lost 0 bases to trimming and J lost 8 bases, with 10 bases between them. Germline loops: CDR1 LGHDT, CDR2 YNNKEL (reference sequence). This CDR3 is built from 13 residues. CDR3 protein: CASSQEWGGEAFF. The DNA of the CDR3 is TGTGCCAGCAGCCAAGAATGGGGGGGAGAAGCTTTCTTT.

This clone was recorded once. The rearrangement links TRBV7-2 to TRBJ2-1; D possibly corresponds to TRBD1 (5 bases). V was trimmed by 7 bases and J by 0 bases, leaving 10 bases between them. This CDR3 comprises 14 residues. From germline, CDR1 is SGHTA and CDR2 FQGNSA. The CDR3 sequence is CASNRQGSYNEQFF. CDR3 nucleotides: TGTGCCAGCAACAGGCAGGGCTCCTACAATGAGCAGTTCTTC.

The rearrangement joins TRBV3-1 (or the pseudogene TRBV3-2) to TRBJ1-2, with no clear D. Germline-derived CDR1 and CDR2 are LGHDT and YNNKEL (reference sequence). Deletions cut 3 bases from V and 4 bases from J, with 12 bases between. The CDR3 consists of 14 residues. CDR3 DNA: TGTGCCAGCAGCCAGGGCCAAAACCCCTATGGCTACACCTTC. The encoded protein is CASSQGQNPYGYTF.

A single count supports this clone. The chain joins TRBV5-1 to TRBJ2-1, with D perhaps matching TRBD2 (6 bases). The V and J ends lost 4 bases and 5 bases respectively, with 16 bases between them. The germline CDR1 and CDR2 sequences are SGHRS and YFSETQ. This CDR3 has 15 amino acids. The chain's CDR3 is CASSPGGAPNNEQFF. The CDR3 DNA follows: TGCGCCAGCAGCCCAGGAGGGGCTCCCAACAATGAGCAGTTCTTC.

The rearrangement joins TRBV3-1 (or the pseudogene TRBV3-2) to TRBJ1-4, with 7 bases identical to TRBD1. V lost 2 bases and J lost 5; bases outside the gene matches: 8. This CDR3 has 16 amino acids. Looked up from germline, CDR1 is LGHDT and CDR2 is YNNKEL (reference sequence). The DNA for the CDR3 is TGTGCCAGCAGCCAAACGCCGGGACAGATCAATGAAAAACTGTTTTTT. This codes for CASSQTPGQINEKLFF.

About this clone itself: A junction end diverges from the germline sequence, so it may reflect a read error. J is TRBJ1-2 and V is TRBV2; no reliable D call. This CDR3 region has 10 residues. Germline V gene data show CDR1 as SNHLY and CDR2 as FYNNEI. CDR3 sequence (DNA): TGTGCCAGCAGTGAGGTTCGAGTCATCTTC. It encodes CASSEVRVIF.

The CDR3 loop is CASTRTGNINYGYTF. The CDR3 DNA reads as TGTGCCAGCACGAGAACCGGGAACATAAACTATGGCTACACCTTC. This sequence joins TRBV9 and TRBJ1-2; unclear D gene. The CDR3 spans 15 residues. Germline V CDR1 and CDR2: SGDLS, YYNGEE. The V and J ends lost 6 bases and 2 bases respectively, with 17 bases between them. The complete variable domain, with remaining parts taken from reference TRBV9 and TRBJ1-2, reads DSGVTQTPKHLITATGQRVTLRCSPRSGDLSVYWYQQSLDQGLQFLIQYYNGEERAKGNILERFSAQQFPDLHSELNLSSLELGDSALYFCASTRTGNINYGYTFGSGTRLTVV.

The sample holds one count of this clone. The rearrangement links TRBV7-9 to TRBJ1-5; maybe TRBD1 (6 bases). The V end lost 2 bases, the J end lost 5 bases, and 10 bases lay between the germline ends. Germline V gene data show CDR1 as SEHNR and CDR2 as FQNEAQ (reference sequence). The CDR3 is 14 amino acids. In DNA, the CDR3 is TGTGCCAGCAGCTTAAAGGGGGATCATCAGCCCCAGCATTTT. Encoded protein: CASSLKGDHQPQHF.

This chain joins TRBV4-2 and TRBJ2-3, with D uncertain. Trimming pared 0 bases from V and 3 bases from J, leaving 7 bases between. The CDR3 runs 14 residues. CDR1 is LGHNA, CDR2 YNFKEQ, per germline. In DNA, the CDR3 is TGTGCCAGCAGCCAAGAAATGTTAACAGATACGCAGTATTTT. Residues: CASSQEMLTDTQYF.

The chain joins TRBV7-2 to TRBJ2-3; D is perhaps TRBD2 (6 bases). The length of the CDR3 is 15 residues. Germline CDR1 and CDR2: SGHTA and FQGNSA. Trimming removed 2 bases from V and 4 bases from J, with 13 bases in between. CDR3 in amino acids: CASSLYGGAPDTQYF. In DNA, the CDR3 is TGTGCCAGCAGCTTATATGGAGGGGCCCCAGATACGCAGTATTTT.

The chain uses TRBV19 and TRBJ1-5; tentative D call: TRBD1 (5 bases). Germline loops: CDR1 LNHDA, CDR2 SQIVND (reference sequence). The V end lost 6 bases, the J end lost 7 bases, and 19 bases lay between the germline ends. The CDR3 extends over 15 amino acids. CDR3 residues: CASSFGGGGLQPQHF. The CDR3 coding sequence is TGTGCCAGTAGCTTCGGGGGGGGAGGACTACAGCCCCAGCATTTT.

V gene TRBV7-3 combines with J gene TRBJ2-1, with TRBD1 as a possible D gene (5 bases). Between the trimmed V and J ends, which lost 5 bases and 5 bases, there was a span of 10 bases. The CDR3 is 13 amino acids. CDR1 is SGHTA, CDR2 FQGTGA, per germline. CDR3 bases: TGTGCCAGCAGCCTAGACAGCAACAATGAGCAGTTCTTC. Protein product: CASSLDSNNEQFF.

The CDR3, as DNA: TGTGCCAGCAGTTACTCGAGCGGCGGGACTTATGGCTACACCTTC. This translates into CASSYSSGGTYGYTF. The J gene is TRBJ1-2, the V gene TRBV6-5; TRBD1 might be the D (5 bases). CDR1 is MNHEY, CDR2 SVGAGI, per germline. The ends were cut back, 0 bases at V and 5 bases at J, with 13 bases in the middle. The CDR3 totals 15 residues.

This rearrangement joins TRBV5-1 to TRBJ2-5; TRBD2 matches 10 bases. Losses at the gene ends were 4 bases for V and 3 bases for J; bases not matched to a gene: 3. The CDR3 sequence is 14 residues long. Germline V gene sequence: CDR1 SGHRS, CDR2 YFSETQ. CDR3 DNA sequence: TGCGCCAGCAGCCTAGCGGGGGCCAAAGAGACCCAGTACTTC. Its translation: CASSLAGAKETQYF.

The V and J genes are TRBV25-1 and TRBJ2-7, with 8 bases lining up with TRBD1. Germline CDR1 MGHDK, CDR2 SYGVNS. CDR3 length: 16 amino acids. J gave up 4 bases and V 4 bases, and 12 bases lay outside the gene matches. The CDR3 region has the DNA TGTGCCAGCAGTGCCCCAGGCAGGACAGGGAGGTACGAGCAGTACTTC. Amino acid sequence: CASSAPGRTGRYEQYF.

The gene calls are TRBV2 and TRBJ1-2; 9 bases are a match to TRBD1. The CDR3 covers 17 residues. Trimming cost V 5 bases and J 4 bases; bases outside gene matches: 14. The germline CDR1 and CDR2 sequences are SNHLY and FYNNEI. Here the CDR3 DNA reads TGTGCCAGCAGTCTCTTTTTTTGGGACAGGGATAGCTATGGCTACACCTTC. It encodes CASSLFFWDRDSYGYTF.

The rearrangement links TRBV11-3 to TRBJ1-1, with a tentative D call TRBD1 (5 bases). Trimming cost V 3 bases and J 1 base, with 21 bases left between them. The CDR3 has 18 amino acids. Per germline, CDR1 SGHNT and CDR2 YENEEA. CDR3 sequence: CASSFFHRTSGRNTEAFF. The CDR3, as DNA: TGTGCCAGCAGCTTTTTCCACAGGACCAGTGGACGGAACACTGAAGCTTTCTTT.

The chain carries TRBV12-3 or TRBV12-4 and TRBJ2-7; D is ambiguous. This CDR3 contains 11 residues. Trimming removed 6 bases from V and 1 base from J, with 4 bases in between. The CDR3 sequence is CASSPSYEQYF. CDR3 sequence (DNA): TGTGCCAGCAGCCCGTCCTACGAGCAGTACTTC.

The chain links TRBV5-4 to TRBJ1-1, with a tentative D call TRBD1 (5 bases). Trimming left V 3 bases short and J 3 bases short, with 9 bases between. Germline-derived CDR1 and CDR2 are SGHNT and YYREEE (reference sequence). There are 13 residues in the CDR3. The CDR3 here is CASSSGAHTEAFF. In nucleotides, the CDR3 is TGTGCCAGCAGCTCTGGGGCGCACACTGAAGCTTTCTTT.

The chain links TRBV12-3 or TRBV12-4 to TRBJ2-1; D gene unclear. V was pared by 2 bases and J by 7 bases, with 6 bases between. This CDR3 comprises 12 residues. As DNA, the CDR3 is TGTGCCAGCAGTTTATCCCGGAATGAGCAGTTCTTC. It translates to CASSLSRNEQFF.

The J gene is TRBJ1-6, the V gene TRBV11-2; 7 bases line up with TRBD1. The CDR3 runs 16 residues. Per germline, CDR1 SGHAT and CDR2 FQNNGV. The ends lost 4 bases at V and 7 bases at J; junction bases unmatched: 10. CDR3 region: CASSSAQTGLNSPLHF. The DNA for the CDR3 is TGTGCCAGCAGCTCAGCACAGACAGGGTTGAATTCACCCCTCCACTTT. Full variable domain (missing parts from reference TRBV11-2 and TRBJ1-6): EAGVAQSPRYKIIEKRQSVAFWCNPISGHATLYWYQQILGQGPKLLIQFQNNGVVDDSQLPKDRFSAERLKGVDSTLKIQPAKLEDSAVYLCASSSAQTGLNSPLHFGNGTRLTVT.

The chain links TRBV6-6 to TRBJ1-2; 7 bases map to TRBD1. Germline loops: CDR1 MNHNY, CDR2 SVGAGI (reference sequence). The CDR3 has 13 amino acids. V lost 4 bases and J lost 4; bases outside the gene matches: 3. Here the CDR3 DNA reads TGTGCCAGCAGTTCCACAGGGGTCTATGGCTACACCTTC. Translating gives CASSSTGVYGYTF.